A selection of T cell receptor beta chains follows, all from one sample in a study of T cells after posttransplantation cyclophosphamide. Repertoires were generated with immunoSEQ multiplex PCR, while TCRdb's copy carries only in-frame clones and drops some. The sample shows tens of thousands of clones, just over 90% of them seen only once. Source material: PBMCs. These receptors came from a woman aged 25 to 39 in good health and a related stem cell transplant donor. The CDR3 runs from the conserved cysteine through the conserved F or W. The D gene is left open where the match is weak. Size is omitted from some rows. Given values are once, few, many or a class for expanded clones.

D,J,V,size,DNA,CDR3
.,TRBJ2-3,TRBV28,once,TGTGCCAGCAGTTCAGGGGCGGTCGCCGGGACGCAGTATTTT,CASSSGAVAGTQYF
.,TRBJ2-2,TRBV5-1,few,TGCGCCAGCAGCTTGGGCAGGACTGACGGGGAGCTGTTTTTT,CASSLGRTDGELFF
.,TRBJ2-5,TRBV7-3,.,TGTGCCAGCAGCTTAAGACCCCTGGGGGAGACCCAGTACTTC,CASSLRPLGETQYF
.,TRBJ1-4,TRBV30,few,TGTGCCTGGAGTGTACTGTCTTGGGGTGAAAAACTGTTTTTT,CAWSVLSWGEKLFF
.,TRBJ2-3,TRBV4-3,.,TGCGCCAGCAGCCATAGACTCGGTGTTCAGTATTTT,CASSHRLGVQYF
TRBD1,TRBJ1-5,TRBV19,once,TGTGCCAGTAGACCTTGGACAGGGGACTTCAATCAGCCCCAGCATTTT,CASRPWTGDFNQPQHF
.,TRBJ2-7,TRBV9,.,TGTGCCAGCAGCGTAGGGGACCCGACCTACGAGCAGTACTTC,CASSVGDPTYEQYF
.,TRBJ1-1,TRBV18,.,TGTGCCAGCTCACCCCGAGGGCAGGTGAACACTGAAGCTTTCTTT,CASSPRGQVNTEAFF
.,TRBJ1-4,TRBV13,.,TGTGCCAGCAGCTTTAGGGAGACTAATGAAAAACTGTTTTTT,CASSFRETNEKLFF
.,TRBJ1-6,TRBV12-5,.,TGTGCTAGTGGTTTAGGGGCCGTGGGGTCACCCCTCCACTTT,CASGLGAVGSPLHF
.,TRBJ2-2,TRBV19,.,TGTGCCAGTAGTATGCTCGTCGGGGAGCTGTTTTTT,CASSMLVGELFF
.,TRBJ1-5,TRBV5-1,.,TGCGCCAGCAGCTTGGGGGGGATTAGCAATCAGCCCCAGCATTTT,CASSLGGISNQPQHF
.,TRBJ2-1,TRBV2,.,TGTGCCAGCCTTCCGGTAGTAGAGCAGTTCTTC,CASLPVVEQFF